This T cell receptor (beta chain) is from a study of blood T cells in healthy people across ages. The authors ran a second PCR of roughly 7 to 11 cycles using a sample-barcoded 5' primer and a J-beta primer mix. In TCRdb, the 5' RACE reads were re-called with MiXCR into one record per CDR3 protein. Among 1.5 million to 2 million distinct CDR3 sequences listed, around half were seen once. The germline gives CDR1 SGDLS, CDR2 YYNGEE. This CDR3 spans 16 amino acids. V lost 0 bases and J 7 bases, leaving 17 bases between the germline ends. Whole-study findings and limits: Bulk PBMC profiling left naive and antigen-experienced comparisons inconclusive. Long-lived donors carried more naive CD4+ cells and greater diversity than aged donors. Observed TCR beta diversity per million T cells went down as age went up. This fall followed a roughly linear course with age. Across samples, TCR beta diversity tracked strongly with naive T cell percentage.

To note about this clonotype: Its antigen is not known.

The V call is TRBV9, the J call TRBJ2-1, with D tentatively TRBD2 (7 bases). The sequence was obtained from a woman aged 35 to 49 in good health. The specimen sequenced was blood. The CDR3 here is CASSVGGGGAGNEQFF. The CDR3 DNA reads TGTGCCAGCAGCGTAGGAGGTGGGGGGGCGGGGAATGAGCAGTTCTTC.